These 2 T cell receptor beta chains were sequenced from one sample in a study of CD8 T cells in Susac syndrome. Reverse transcription of roughly 0.45 to 1 ug RNA was performed with random hexamers. TCRdb reprocessed the immunoSEQ multiplex PCR reads via MiXCR and lists one record per CDR3 protein. The table has about 160,000 distinct CDR3 sequences, 95% to 97% seen once; the top ten hold less than 0.15%. Source material: CD4+ T cells from PBMCs. These receptors all come from a human donor with Susac syndrome.

The chain uses TRBV28 and TRBJ2-6; D possibly corresponds to TRBD1 (6 bases). CDR1 MDHEN and CDR2 SYDVKM come from the germline V gene. Trimming removed 10 bases at V and 2 bases at J, with 9 bases between. This CDR3 region has 13 residues. DNA of the CDR3: TGTGCCACAGGGGTGGCTGGGGCCAACGTCCTGACTTTC. Its translation: CATGVAGANVLTF.

This clonotype was seen a single time. J is TRBJ2-2 and V is TRBV28, with unresolved D. CDR1 and CDR2 from the germline V gene are MDHEN and SYDVKM. Trimming took 1 base from V and 8 from J, leaving 8 bases between them. CDR3 length: 13 residues. The CDR3 nucleotides read TGTGCCAGCAGTTTATTGGGGTCGGGGGAGCTGTTTTTT. It translates to CASSLLGSGELFF.